These 21 T cell receptor beta chains were sequenced from one sample in a study of blood T cells in healthy people across ages. With a J-beta primer mix and a sample-barcoded 5' primer, a second PCR ran roughly 7 to 11 cycles. TCRdb re-analysed the 5' RACE reads in MiXCR, keeping a single row per CDR3 protein. This table has more than 800,000 distinct CDR3 sequences, around 43% appearing once. The sequenced material came from blood. Receptors were obtained from a woman aged 55-69 years in good health.

The chain recombines TRBV29-1 with TRBJ2-1; TRBD2 is a possible D gene (7 bases). Trimming removed 1 base from V and 9 bases from J, with 16 bases in between. Per the germline V gene, CDR1 is SQVTM and CDR2 is ANQGSEA. The length of the CDR3 is 14 residues. The CDR3 DNA sequence: TGCAGCGTTGAAGGTAGTAGGGGGGGGCGTGAGCAGTTCTTC. Its translation is CSVEGSRGGREQFF.

The chain is built from TRBV25-1 and TRBJ1-1; D gene uncertain. The CDR3 runs 11 residues. The ends were cut back, 3 bases at V and 11 bases at J, with 10 bases in the middle. CDR1 is MGHDK, CDR2 SYGVNS, per germline. For the CDR3, the DNA is TGTGCCAGCAGTGATTACGCTAAGGCTTTCTTT. Amino acids: CASSDYAKAFF.

The genes are TRBV25-1 and TRBJ1-5, with D possibly matching TRBD1 (6 bases). With 2 bases removed from V and 4 bases from J, the gap between germline ends came to 12 bases. The CDR3 extends over 15 amino acids. The germline V gene encodes CDR1 MGHDK and CDR2 SYGVNS. CDR3 loop: CASSEMGGANQPQHF. The CDR3 coding sequence is TGTGCCAGCAGTGAAATGGGGGGGGCGAATCAGCCCCAGCATTTT.

This clonotype occurred once. This chain joins TRBV20-1 and TRBJ2-3; 7 nucleotides match TRBD2. Germline values: CDR1 DFQATT, CDR2 SNEGSKA (reference sequence). Trimming cost V 3 bases and J 4 bases; bases outside gene matches: 19. This CDR3 is 18 amino acids long. The CDR3 coding sequence is TGCAGTGCTAGCCCTACCGAGATGGGGGAGGGCCTTGCAGATACGCAGTATTTT. It encodes CSASPTEMGEGLADTQYF.

This clonotype was seen many times. V gene TRBV7-3 combines with J gene TRBJ2-4, with 7 nucleotides matching TRBD2. From germline, CDR1 is SGHTA and CDR2 FQGTGA. CDR3 size: 13 residues. Trimming removed 2 bases from V and 5 bases from J; junction bases left unmatched: 0. CDR3 in amino acids: CASSLAGENIQYF. The CDR3 DNA reads TGTGCCAGCAGCTTAGCGGGGGAAAACATTCAGTACTTC.

The chain employs TRBV29-1 and TRBJ2-7, with D perhaps TRBD1 (8 bases). Trimming took 6 bases from V and 5 from J, leaving 17 bases between them. The CDR3 extends over 13 amino acids. The germline gives CDR1 SQVTM, CDR2 ANQGSEA. The CDR3 region has the DNA TGCAGCGTCGGGAGGACAGGGAGCCACGAGCAGTACTTC. This encodes CSVGRTGSHEQYF.

The J gene is TRBJ2-1, the V gene TRBV7-8, with 11 positions matching TRBD2. Germline CDR1 is SGHVS and CDR2 is FQNEAQ. Trimming took 5 bases from V and 5 from J; bases not matched to a gene: 8. The CDR3 has 16 amino acids. This chain's CDR3 is CASSALTSGVNNEQFF. CDR3 DNA: TGTGCCAGCAGCGCGCTGACTAGCGGGGTCAACAATGAGCAGTTCTTC. The whole variable domain, filled in from reference TRBV7-8 and TRBJ2-1, reads GAGVSQSPRYKVAKRGQDVALRCDPISGHVSLFWYQQALGQGPEFLTYFQNEAQLDKSGLPSDRFFAERPEGSVSTLKIQRTQQEDSAVYLCASSALTSGVNNEQFFGPGTRLTVL.

This clonotype appeared a single time. V and J are TRBV20-1 and TRBJ2-3; D tentatively fits TRBD1 or TRBD2 (5 bases each). V lost 6 bases, J lost 5 bases, and 15 bases lay in between. The CDR3 runs 13 residues. CDR1 and CDR2 from the germline V gene are DFQATT and SNEGSKA (reference sequence). In DNA form, the CDR3 reads TGCAGTGCCACAGGCGGGCCGGGAGATACGCAGTATTTT. It is translated as CSATGGPGDTQYF.

This rearrangement joins TRBV6-5 to TRBJ2-7; tentative D call: TRBD1 (5 bases). Germline CDR1 is MNHEY and CDR2 is SVGAGI. There are 14 residues in the CDR3. V was shortened by 2 bases and J by 5 bases, with 13 bases between the two germline ends. The CDR3: CASSYGAGRDEQYF. The CDR3 coding sequence is TGTGCCAGCAGTTACGGGGCAGGACGAGACGAGCAGTACTTC.

The rearrangement joins TRBV5-1 to TRBJ1-5; D unresolved. The ends were cut back, 4 bases at V and 7 bases at J, with 15 bases in the middle. CDR1 and CDR2 (germline): SGHRS, YFSETQ. The CDR3 length is 14 residues. The CDR3 DNA is TGCGCCAGCAGCCCGGACGGGGAGAGCCAGCCCCAGCATTTT. This sequence encodes CASSPDGESQPQHF.

This rearrangement joins TRBV5-1 to TRBJ2-1; TRBD1 might be the D (6 bases). The V end lost 0 bases, the J end lost 6 bases, and 13 bases lay between the germline ends. The CDR3 has 15 residues. Germline values: CDR1 SGHRS, CDR2 YFSETQ. The DNA of the CDR3 is TGCGCCAGCAGCTTGGGAGGGGGAGATTCCAATGAGCAGTTCTTC. It encodes CASSLGGGDSNEQFF. Variable domain in full (rest from reference TRBV5-1 and TRBJ2-1): KAGVTQTPRYLIKTRGQQVTLSCSPISGHRSVSWYQQTPGQGLQFLFEYFSETQRNKGNFPGRFSGRQFSNSRSEMNVSTLELGDSALYLCASSLGGGDSNEQFFGPGTRLTVL.

The chain combines TRBV20-1 with TRBJ2-5, with 9 positions matching TRBD2. The CDR3 sequence is 15 residues long. Trimming removed 5 bases from V and 1 base from J; junction bases left unmatched: 8. CDR1 DFQATT and CDR2 SNEGSKA come from the germline V gene (reference sequence). As DNA, the CDR3 is TGCAGTGCTTCTAGCGCGGGAGGGTTCCAAGAGACCCAGTACTTC. Protein: CSASSAGGFQETQYF.

In its sample, this clonotype was seen many times. V usage is TRBV5-6 and J usage is TRBJ1-5, with D maybe TRBD1 (5 bases). The CDR3 runs 18 residues. Per germline, CDR1 SGHDT and CDR2 YYEEEE. Trimming removed 2 bases at V and 0 bases at J, with 18 bases between. The CDR3 protein is CASSFGGPSSYSNQPQHF. DNA for the CDR3: TGTGCCAGCAGCTTCGGGGGACCCTCATCGTATAGCAATCAGCCCCAGCATTTT.

CDR3 in amino acids: CASARGGDNIQYF. The CDR3 nucleotides read TGCGCCAGCGCTCGGGGTGGGGATAACATTCAGTACTTC. The V and J genes are TRBV5-1 and TRBJ2-4; D perhaps matches TRBD2 (5 bases). Germline CDR1 reads SGHRS; CDR2 reads YFSETQ. CDR3 size: 13 residues. With 7 bases removed from V and 7 bases from J, the gap between germline ends came to 15 bases.

This clonotype was counted between two and nine times. The CDR3 reads CASSTLGRSDTQYF. CDR3 nucleotide sequence: TGTGCCAGCAGTACTTTGGGACGATCGGATACGCAGTATTTT. This chain joins TRBV27 and TRBJ2-3; either TRBD1 or TRBD2 may supply D (5 bases each). Germline V gene sequence: CDR1 MNHEY, CDR2 SMNVEV (reference sequence). The length of the CDR3 is 14 residues. Trimming stripped 5 bases from V and 6 bases from J, with 15 bases between.

Of note for this clonotype: One end of the junction varies from germline; a read error may be responsible. J is TRBJ2-4 and V is TRBV5-1; D is unresolved. The CDR3 loop spans 18 amino acids. Per the germline V gene, CDR1 is SGHRS and CDR2 is YFSETQ. CDR3 bases: TGCGTCAGCAGCTTGGTAGGAGCTACCTCCGCAGCCAAAAACATTCAGTACTTC. Translated, it gives CVSSLVGATSAAKNIQYF.

The chain combines TRBV7-2 with TRBJ2-5; TRBD1 matches at 7 bases. J gave up 10 bases and V 5 bases, and 13 bases lay outside the gene matches. The CDR3 totals 14 residues. CDR1 is SGHTA and CDR2 is FQGNSA in the germline V gene. CDR3 sequence (DNA): TGTGCCAGCAGCCCGTACTACAAGGGACAGCACCAGTACTTC. Translating it yields CASSPYYKGQHQYF.

The rearrangement links TRBV7-8 to TRBJ2-1; D ambiguous. V lost 6 bases and J lost 5, with 14 bases in between. Germline values: CDR1 SGHVS, CDR2 FQNEAQ. This CDR3 has 14 amino acids. The CDR3 region is CASRHPAHNNEQFF. For the CDR3, the DNA is TGTGCCAGCAGGCACCCCGCCCACAACAATGAGCAGTTCTTC. Variable domain in full (rest from reference TRBV7-8 and TRBJ2-1): GAGVSQSPRYKVAKRGQDVALRCDPISGHVSLFWYQQALGQGPEFLTYFQNEAQLDKSGLPSDRFFAERPEGSVSTLKIQRTQQEDSAVYLCASRHPAHNNEQFFGPGTRLTVL.

The chain carries TRBV29-1 and TRBJ2-1, with D perhaps assigned TRBD1 or TRBD2 (6 bases each). Per germline, CDR1 SQVTM and CDR2 ANQGSEA. The CDR3 spans 16 residues. V was cut by 2 bases and J by 4 bases, with 18 bases left in between. CDR3 in amino acids: CSVEQGSRGVYNEQFF. The CDR3 bases are TGCAGCGTTGAACAGGGGTCACGCGGGGTTTACAATGAGCAGTTCTTC.

The chain carries TRBV4-1 and TRBJ2-6; no clear D gene. Trimming removed 2 bases from V and 6 bases from J, with 5 bases in between. The CDR3 spans 13 residues. Per the germline V gene, CDR1 is MGHRA and CDR2 is YSYEKL. For the CDR3, the DNA is TGCGCCAGCAGCCAACGTCTGGCCAACGTCCTGACTTTC. It translates to CASSQRLANVLTF.

The V gene is TRBV4-1, the J gene TRBJ2-3, with TRBD2 identical over 12 bases. The germline V gene encodes CDR1 MGHRA and CDR2 YSYEKL. The CDR3 consists of 18 residues. J gave up 0 bases and V 0 bases, and 4 bases lay outside the gene matches. As DNA, the CDR3 is TGCGCCAGCAGCCAAGATAGGACTAGCGGGATCAGCACAGATACGCAGTATTTT. Encoded protein: CASSQDRTSGISTDTQYF.